The 29 T cell receptor beta chains below all came from one sample that was sequenced in a study of response to subunit inactivated influenza vaccine. TCRdb re-called the RT-PCR reads through MiXCR, storing one row per CDR3 protein. The data contain about 540,000 distinct CDR3 sequences, roughly 25% of them seen just once; the ten biggest clones take up 2.5% to 3.5%. This sample also appeared in a second study, on T cells expressing NK-cell markers. That paper notes: Making the TCR beta cDNA relied on 5'RACE template switching with UMIs.

The starting material was CD4+ T cells sorted from PBMCs, obtained roughly 12 days after vaccination. The receptors come from a man aged 50 or older who received an inactivated influenza vaccine.

In its sample, this clonotype was seen many times. The J gene is TRBJ1-5, the V gene TRBV7-2; 9 bases are a match to TRBD1. Trimming cost V 1 base and J 7 bases; bases outside gene matches: 2. Germline V lookup: CDR1 SGHTA, CDR2 FQGNSA. The CDR3 covers 14 residues. The CDR3 region is CASSLGGQGQPQHF. The CDR3 coding sequence is TGTGCCAGCAGCTTAGGGGGACAGGGACAGCCCCAGCATTTT.

The chain is built from TRBV28 and TRBJ1-4; 8 nucleotides align to TRBD1. Trimming at V came to 4 bases and at J to 6 bases, leaving 16 bases not matched to a gene. CDR1 MDHEN and CDR2 SYDVKM come from the germline V gene. This CDR3 has 18 residues. The CDR3 coding sequence is TGTGCCAGCAGTTCTAAATCATCAGTGACAGGGGTGTATGAAAAACTGTTTTTT. Translated, it gives CASSSKSSVTGVYEKLFF.

The chain joins TRBV28 to TRBJ1-1; no clear D gene. Trimming stripped 3 bases from V and 6 bases from J, with 14 bases between. Germline assignment: CDR1 MDHEN and CDR2 SYDVKM. The CDR3 is 14 amino acids. As DNA, the CDR3 is TGTGCCAGCAGTTTTTCCCCAGGAGGAGCTGAAGCTTTCTTT. Its protein is CASSFSPGGAEAFF.

The rearrangement uses TRBV20-1 and TRBJ2-1; tentatively, D is TRBD2 (7 bases). Germline CDR1 and CDR2: DFQATT and SNEGSKA (reference sequence). V dropped 5 bases and J dropped 9 bases, with 17 bases sitting between them. The length of the CDR3 is 13 residues. In DNA form, the CDR3 reads TGCAGTGCTGGGGGGGCCGGTTGGAGTGAGCAGTTCTTC. Translating gives CSAGGAGWSEQFF.

This chain's CDR3 is CASSPPNGGDTEAFF. DNA for the CDR3: TGTGCCAGCAGCCCACCAAATGGAGGGGACACTGAAGCTTTCTTT. The chain carries TRBV3-1 and TRBJ1-1; D may be TRBD1 (5 bases). This CDR3 is 15 amino acids long. Trimming cost V 4 bases and J 3 bases, with 15 bases left between them. Germline loops: CDR1 LGHDT, CDR2 YNNKEL (reference sequence).

This chain joins TRBV4-1 and TRBJ2-2, with TRBD2 as a possible D gene (6 bases). The CDR3 length is 17 residues. Germline V gene data show CDR1 as MGHRA and CDR2 as YSYEKL. The V and J ends lost 0 bases and 2 bases respectively, with 13 bases between them. This chain's CDR3 is CASSQDKRRGNTGELFF. The CDR3 coding sequence is TGCGCCAGCAGCCAAGATAAAAGGAGGGGTAACACCGGGGAGCTGTTTTTT.

The gene calls are TRBV20-1 and TRBJ1-1; D remains unclear. The CDR3 totals 14 residues. From germline, CDR1 is DFQATT and CDR2 SNEGSKA (reference sequence). The CDR3 sequence is CRPQSPLRNTEAFF. The CDR3 coding sequence is TGCAGGCCCCAGAGCCCTCTCAGGAACACTGAAGCTTTCTTT.

This clonotype has a handful of counts. The rearrangement joins TRBV28 to TRBJ1-1; D uncertain. Germline assignment: CDR1 MDHEN and CDR2 SYDVKM. Trimming cost V 5 bases and J 2 bases, with 9 bases left between them. There are 13 residues in the CDR3. In DNA form, the CDR3 reads TGTGCCAGCAGTGCCTGGGGAAACACTGAAGCTTTCTTT. It codes for CASSAWGNTEAFF.

The CDR3 protein is CSARGLAGVSEQYF. As DNA, the CDR3 is TGCAGTGCTAGAGGACTAGCGGGAGTCTCCGAGCAGTACTTC. The chain couples TRBV20-1 to TRBJ2-7; 12 nucleotides match TRBD2. The junction had 4 bases not matched to a gene; V was cut back by 1 base and J by 6 bases. This CDR3 region has 14 residues. CDR1 DFQATT and CDR2 SNEGSKA come from the germline V gene (reference sequence).

This clonotype showed up just a few times. This rearrangement joins TRBV28 to TRBJ2-7; D possibly corresponds to TRBD1 (6 bases). V was shortened by 10 bases and J by 0 bases, with 13 bases between the two germline ends. There are 13 residues in the CDR3. In germline, CDR1 is MDHEN, CDR2 SYDVKM. Here the CDR3 DNA reads TGTGCCACCGAGGACAGTTCCTCCTACGAGCAGTACTTC. Encoded protein: CATEDSSSYEQYF.

The V gene is TRBV11-2, the J gene TRBJ2-1; D remains unclear. The germline V gene encodes CDR1 SGHAT and CDR2 FQNNGV. Between the trimmed V and J ends, which lost 0 bases and 6 bases, there was a span of 12 bases. This CDR3 is 15 amino acids long. The CDR3 region has the DNA TGTGCCAGCAGCTTAGAAAGCTGGGGTGGCAATGAGCAGTTCTTC. It is translated as CASSLESWGGNEQFF.

This clonotype was seen a few times. The rearrangement uses TRBV12-3 or TRBV12-4 and TRBJ2-7; D perhaps matches TRBD2 (6 bases). V was shortened by 8 bases and J by 0 bases, with 14 bases between the two germline ends. This CDR3 region has 14 residues. CDR3 sequence: CASQSRENSYEQYF. The CDR3 DNA follows: TGTGCCAGCCAGTCGCGGGAAAACTCCTACGAGCAGTACTTC.

This clonotype occurred a few times. This chain uses TRBV14 with TRBJ2-3, with TRBD1 matching 7 bases. Germline V gene sequence: CDR1 SGHDN, CDR2 FVKESK. The V segment lost 3 bases and the J segment 5 bases; nucleotides outside the gene matches: 5. The CDR3 is 14 amino acids. CDR3: CASSQDRQLDTQYF. The CDR3 bases are TGTGCCAGCAGCCAGGACAGGCAGCTAGATACGCAGTATTTT.

This clonotype was observed a few times. J is TRBJ1-1 and V is TRBV7-9, with D maybe TRBD1 (6 bases). The CDR3 covers 14 residues. CDR1 SEHNR and CDR2 FQNEAQ come from the germline V gene (reference sequence). Deletions cut 3 bases from V and 0 bases from J, with 8 bases between. The CDR3 here is CASSLNRVNTEAFF. CDR3 DNA: TGTGCCAGCAGCTTGAACAGGGTGAACACTGAAGCTTTCTTT.

The rearrangement links TRBV3-1 to TRBJ2-2; 10 bases fit TRBD1. The trim removed 0 bases at V and 0 bases at J, leaving 1 base unmatched. The CDR3 runs 17 residues. The germline V gene has CDR1 LGHDT and CDR2 YNNKEL (reference sequence). CDR3 protein: CASSQEGQGPNTGELFF. The CDR3 bases are TGTGCCAGCAGCCAAGAGGGACAGGGGCCGAACACCGGGGAGCTGTTTTTT.

This clonotype was detected ten times or more. The chain couples TRBV10-3 to TRBJ2-3; no clear D gene. This CDR3 is 12 amino acids long. Germline CDR1 reads ENHRY; CDR2 reads SYGVKD. V lost 2 bases and J lost 6, with 6 bases in between. The CDR3 sequence is CAISEMGDTQYF. CDR3 nucleotides: TGTGCCATCAGTGAGATGGGGGATACGCAGTATTTT.

J is TRBJ1-2 and V is TRBV24-1; 9 nucleotides match TRBD1. Germline CDR1 is KGHDR and CDR2 is SFDVKD. The CDR3 is 14 residues long. The junction had 5 bases not matched to a gene; V was cut back by 6 bases and J by 4 bases. The CDR3 region is CATSWGQGGYGYTF. The CDR3 coding sequence is TGTGCCACCAGTTGGGGACAGGGCGGCTATGGCTACACCTTC.

The table lists this clonotype with a few counts. The V call is TRBV21-1, the J call TRBJ2-2; no check of the table's D call, TRBD1, against the DNA was made. TRBV21-1 is classified as a pseudogene. The CDR3 totals 16 residues. CDR3 amino acids: CASSGPGTANTGELFF. Written as DNA, the CDR3 is TGTGCCAGCAGCGGACCCGGGACGGCGAACACCGGGGAGCTGTTTTTT.

The CDR3 reads CASSHGGMTSGSHEQYF. The CDR3 bases are TGTGCCAGCAGCCACGGCGGTATGACTAGCGGGTCCCACGAGCAGTACTTC. The chain uses TRBV3-1 and TRBJ2-7; 10 positions match TRBD2. The CDR3 is 17 residues long. After removal of 3 bases from V and 5 bases from J, the junction contained 13 bases not matched to a gene. CDR1 LGHDT and CDR2 YNNKEL come from the germline V gene (reference sequence).

The V call is TRBV2, the J call TRBJ2-3; no definite D call. This CDR3 spans 14 amino acids. Germline values: CDR1 SNHLY, CDR2 FYNNEI. V was pared by 3 bases and J by 0 bases, with 7 bases between. This chain's CDR3 is CASSDYSSTDTQYF. CDR3 bases: TGTGCCAGCAGTGATTACTCTAGCACAGATACGCAGTATTTT.

The rearrangement links TRBV15 to TRBJ1-4; TRBD1 is a possible D gene (5 bases). V shed 4 bases and J shed 11 bases, with 20 bases lying between them. Germline V CDR1 and CDR2: LNHNV, YYDKDF (reference sequence). The CDR3 loop spans 15 amino acids. CDR3 residues: CATSTGGGTPLKLFF. CDR3 nucleotide sequence: TGTGCCACCAGCACAGGTGGAGGGACGCCGTTGAAACTGTTTTTT.

The chain carries TRBV20-1 and TRBJ2-3; TRBD2 matches at 8 bases. With 3 bases clipped from V and 6 bases from J, the junction kept 8 bases outside the gene matches. This CDR3 is built from 14 residues. The germline CDR1 and CDR2 sequences are DFQATT and SNEGSKA (reference sequence). The CDR3 spells CSASRGGRGDTQYF. DNA for the CDR3: TGCAGTGCTAGCCGCGGGGGGCGCGGGGATACGCAGTATTTT.

This clonotype was seen a handful of times. The chain uses TRBV5-1 and TRBJ2-5, with 15 bases aligning to TRBD2. V lost 4 bases and J lost 5; bases outside the gene matches: 6. The CDR3 length is 16 residues. The V gene's germline CDR1 is SGHRS and CDR2 YFSETQ. This CDR3 reads CASSRTSGGAFETQYF. Here the CDR3 DNA reads TGCGCCAGCAGCAGGACTAGCGGGGGGGCGTTTGAGACCCAGTACTTC.

The J gene is TRBJ1-2, the V gene TRBV6-2 or TRBV6-3, with D perhaps TRBD1 (5 bases). V lost 0 bases and J 4 bases, leaving 15 bases between the germline ends. CDR1 is MNHEY, CDR2 SVGEGT, per germline. CDR3 length equals 16 residues. The CDR3 reads CASSYSPRDGSYGYTF. DNA of the CDR3: TGTGCCAGCAGTTACTCCCCCAGGGATGGAAGCTATGGCTACACCTTC.

At least ten counts were recorded for this clonotype. V and J are TRBV7-8 and TRBJ2-7, with a possible D match to TRBD2 (5 bases). CDR3 length: 14 residues. V was clipped by 4 bases and J by 1 base, with 11 bases between them. CDR1 is SGHVS, CDR2 FQNEAQ, per germline. CDR3 sequence reads: CASSSLRGSYEQYF. CDR3 DNA sequence: TGTGCCAGCAGCTCCCTTCGGGGTTCCTACGAGCAGTACTTC.

This clonotype turned up a few times. The V call is TRBV10-2, the J call TRBJ1-5; 8 positions match TRBD1. CDR3 length: 14 amino acids. Germline CDR1 reads WSHSY; CDR2 reads SAAADI. V trimming: 8 bases; J trimming: 5 bases; junction bases outside the gene matches: 8. In nucleotides, the CDR3 is TGCGCCAGCTGTACCGGGACAGGTGATCAGCCCCAGCATTTT. Protein: CASCTGTGDQPQHF.

This clonotype came up a few times. J is TRBJ2-3 and V is TRBV28; TRBD1 might be the D (5 bases). This CDR3 has 15 residues. V was pared by 7 bases and J by 4 bases, with 18 bases between. Germline V gene data show CDR1 as MDHEN and CDR2 as SYDVKM. CDR3: CASTTLGQGSDTQYF. CDR3 coding DNA: TGTGCCAGCACGACCTTGGGGCAGGGCTCAGATACGCAGTATTTT.

This clonotype was recorded a few times. The chain joins TRBV24-1 to TRBJ2-3; 13 positions agree with TRBD2. The germline CDR1 and CDR2 sequences are KGHDR and SFDVKD. The CDR3 covers 16 residues. Trimming cost V 6 bases and J 3 bases; bases outside gene matches: 5. The chain's CDR3 is CATSNGLAGETDTQYF. Here the CDR3 DNA reads TGTGCCACCAGTAACGGACTAGCGGGGGAAACAGATACGCAGTATTTT.

In this sample, this clonotype turned up a few times. The rearrangement uses TRBV12-3 or TRBV12-4 and TRBJ2-1; 9 bases match TRBD2. The CDR3 sequence is 14 residues long. J was trimmed by 9 bases and V by 1 base; bases with no gene match: 4. The CDR3 loop reads CASSLGGGAFEQFF. CDR3 DNA sequence: TGTGCCAGCAGTTTAGGCGGGGGGGCCTTTGAGCAGTTCTTC.